The rows below give T cell receptor beta chains drawn from one sample of a study of T cell repertoires in cytomegalovirus infection. TCRdb recomputed calls from the reads with MiXCR, one row per CDR3 protein. The sample contains about 920,000 distinct CDR3 sequences, about 33% of which appear only once. For these receptors, no antigen is known. Sample: cultured CD8+ T cells from PBMCs, taken from culture after CMV antigen stimulation. The origin of the receptors is a human donor in good health (CMV status not recorded). Some clones in this sample may be carry-over from other donors' samples. CDR3s include the opening cysteine and the closing phenylalanine or tryptophan. Fields, in order: J gene, clone size, D gene, V gene, CDR3 protein, CDR3 DNA. The D gene is left open where the match is weak. Part of the rows lack a size; the others show once, few, many or a class for expanded clones.

>TRBJ2-6|few|NA|TRBV6-2/TRBV6-3
CASSYFLGGGLSGANVLTF
TGTGCCAGCAGTTACTTCCTCGGGGGCGGACTCTCTGGGGCCAACGTCCTGACTTTC
>TRBJ2-3|few|TRBD2|TRBV27
CASSLSSGGATQYF
TGTGCCAGCAGTTTATCTAGCGGGGGGGCTACGCAGTATTTT
>TRBJ1-1|NA|NA|TRBV5-4
CASSLVEGDGTEAFF
TGTGCCAGCAGCTTGGTGGAGGGAGATGGCACTGAAGCTTTCTTT
>TRBJ1-2|many|TRBD1|TRBV7-9
CASSEGTGTYYGYTF
TGTGCCAGCAGCGAAGGGACAGGAACTTACTATGGCTACACCTTC
>TRBJ2-3|NA|NA|TRBV7-4
CASSLGWGTGPDTQYF
TGTGCCAGCAGCTTGGGATGGGGAACAGGCCCAGATACGCAGTATTTT
>TRBJ1-5|few|NA|TRBV4-2
CASSQDAEVGNQPQHF
TGTGCCAGCAGCCAAGACGCAGAGGTTGGCAATCAGCCCCAGCATTTT
>TRBJ2-4|NA|NA|TRBV20-1
CSARVLGTPIQYF
TGCAGTGCTAGAGTACTAGGGACACCCATTCAGTACTTC
>TRBJ2-7|few|NA|TRBV19
CASKDRAGSIHEQYF
TGTGCCAGTAAGGATCGGGCAGGGTCCATACACGAGCAGTACTTC
>TRBJ1-2|many|NA|TRBV11-3
CASSPPEMTYPDGYTF
TGTGCCAGCAGCCCCCCCGAGATGACATACCCGGATGGCTACACCTTC
>TRBJ2-3|many|TRBD2|TRBV12-3/TRBV12-4
CASSPIGGATDTQYF
TGTGCCAGCAGTCCCATCGGGGGGGCTACAGATACGCAGTATTTT
>TRBJ1-4|many|NA|TRBV6-1
CASSEKSTTNEKLFF
TGTGCCAGCAGTGAGAAGTCAACAACTAATGAAAAACTGTTTTTT
>TRBJ1-4|few|TRBD1|TRBV7-6
CASSPGDSKLFF
TGTGCCAGCAGCCCCGGGGACAGTAAACTGTTTTTT
>TRBJ2-1|NA|NA|TRBV20-1
CSARPISSYNEQFF
TGCAGTGCTAGGCCGATTAGCTCCTACAATGAGCAGTTCTTC
>TRBJ2-5|many|TRBD1|TRBV6-1
CASSLSTGGRETQYF
TGTGCCAGCAGCCTATCGACAGGGGGACGAGAGACCCAGTACTTC
>TRBJ2-1|few|TRBD1|TRBV6-2/TRBV6-3
CASSSGQGHNEQFF
TGTGCCAGCAGTTCGGGACAGGGACACAATGAGCAGTTCTTC
>TRBJ1-4|NA|NA|TRBV28
CASSLSVQGFRDEKLFF
TGTGCCAGCAGTTTATCGGTTCAGGGTTTTCGCGATGAAAAACTGTTTTTT
>TRBJ2-1|NA|TRBD2|TRBV5-1
CASRAPQSGGVSNEQFF
TGCGCCAGCAGGGCCCCACAGAGCGGGGGGGTGTCCAATGAGCAGTTCTTC
>TRBJ1-5|NA|NA|TRBV7-9
CASSPSYEGSNQPQHF
TGTGCCAGCAGCCCTAGTTATGAGGGTAGCAATCAGCCCCAGCATTTT
>TRBJ2-1|many|NA|TRBV28
CASSNGAMEHNEQFF
TGTGCCAGCAGTAACGGAGCAATGGAGCACAATGAGCAGTTCTTC
>TRBJ1-5|NA|NA|TRBV6-2/TRBV6-3
CASSYTRKNQPQHF
TGTGCCAGCAGTTATACGAGGAAAAATCAGCCCCAGCATTTT
>TRBJ1-1|NA|NA|TRBV4-3
CASSQENPLDTGAFF
TGCGCCAGCAGCCAAGAGAATCCGTTGGACACTGGAGCTTTCTTT
>TRBJ1-5|few|TRBD1|TRBV7-8
CASSLAMQGGQPQHF
TGTGCCAGCAGCTTAGCGATGCAGGGGGGTCAGCCCCAGCATTTT
>TRBJ1-1|NA|NA|TRBV6-6
CASSYSVDSSGTEAFF
TGTGCCAGCAGTTACTCGGTGGACAGCAGTGGCACTGAAGCTTTCTTT
>TRBJ2-3|many|TRBD1|TRBV7-8
CASSPWTGGADTQYF
TGTGCCAGCAGCCCGTGGACAGGGGGCGCAGATACGCAGTATTTT
>TRBJ1-2|NA|TRBD1|TRBV9
CASSTGDALGNGYTF
TGTGCCAGCAGCACAGGGGACGCTCTGGGAAATGGCTACACCTTC
>TRBJ2-7|NA|TRBD1|TRBV9
CASSVGDRPSYEQYF
TGTGCCAGCAGCGTGGGGGACAGGCCGTCCTACGAGCAGTACTTC
>TRBJ1-5|NA|TRBD1|TRBV7-9
CASSLGQGAHQPQHF
TGTGCCAGCAGCTTAGGGCAGGGGGCTCATCAGCCCCAGCATTTT
>TRBJ1-1|many|TRBD1|TRBV7-2
CASSPGTGLNTEAFF
TGTGCCAGCAGCCCCGGGACAGGCTTGAACACTGAAGCTTTCTTT
>TRBJ2-3|NA|TRBD2|TRBV6-5
CASAGGGFSDTQYF
TGTGCCAGCGCGGGGGGAGGATTTAGCGATACGCAGTATTTT
>TRBJ2-2|few|NA|TRBV5-5
CASSSYFDSSGELFF
TGTGCCAGCAGCTCGTACTTTGACAGCTCCGGGGAGCTGTTTTTT
>TRBJ1-5|few|NA|TRBV11-2
CARGGRLPQHF
TGTGCCAGGGGAGGGAGGCTACCCCAGCATTTT
>TRBJ1-1|once|NA|TRBV6-8
CASSYSGRGGEAFF
TGTGCCAGCAGTTACTCGGGCAGGGGCGGTGAAGCTTTCTTT
>TRBJ1-2|NA|NA|TRBV14
CASSRRGKGYTF
TGTGCCAGCAGCCGGCGGGGGAAGGGCTACACCTTC
>TRBJ2-5|few|NA|TRBV20-1
CSAREPSRETQYF
TGCAGTGCTAGAGAACCCTCGCGAGAGACCCAGTACTTC
>TRBJ2-1|few|NA|TRBV7-9
CASSLAIRQALDEQFF
TGTGCCAGCAGCTTAGCCATACGACAGGCGCTGGATGAGCAGTTCTTC
>TRBJ2-5|few|TRBD2|TRBV6-5
CASSYERGGIETQYF
TGTGCCAGCAGTTATGAGCGGGGGGGCATAGAGACCCAGTACTTC
>TRBJ1-4|many|NA|TRBV7-9
CASRSPDGDGEKLFF
TGTGCCAGCAGGTCCCCGGACGGCGATGGTGAAAAACTGTTTTTT
>TRBJ1-5|NA|NA|TRBV27
CASSLMGLEGQPQHF
TGTGCCAGCAGTTTAATGGGGCTCGAGGGTCAGCCCCAGCATTTT
>TRBJ1-2|NA|NA|TRBV7-2
CASSLDPGQNYGYTF
TGTGCCAGCAGCTTAGACCCAGGACAAAACTATGGCTACACCTTC
>TRBJ2-5|few|TRBD1|TRBV5-6
CASKTGFLETQYF
TGTGCCAGCAAGACAGGGTTCCTGGAGACCCAGTACTTC
>TRBJ1-5|few|NA|TRBV7-9
CASSINEFWPQHF
TGTGCCAGCAGCATCAACGAATTTTGGCCCCAGCATTTT
>TRBJ2-2|few|NA|TRBV7-9
CASSFKQGNTGELFF
TGTGCCAGCAGCTTTAAACAGGGGAACACCGGGGAGCTGTTTTTT
>TRBJ2-1|NA|NA|TRBV14
CASSQRKGRPYNEQFF
TGTGCCAGCAGCCAACGCAAGGGCAGGCCCTACAATGAGCAGTTCTTC
>TRBJ1-3|NA|NA|TRBV9
CASSVGGGRGNTIYF
TGTGCCAGCAGCGTAGGTGGGGGGCGCGGAAACACCATATATTTT
>TRBJ1-1|many|NA|TRBV2
CASSGGSAFF
TGTGCCAGCAGTGGAGGGTCAGCTTTCTTT
>TRBJ2-7|NA|TRBD1|TRBV5-4
CASSLGPGGDRGLEQYF
TGTGCCAGCAGCTTGGGCCCTGGGGGGGACAGGGGGCTCGAGCAGTACTTC
>TRBJ2-1|few|TRBD1|TRBV2
CASSAGTGTYNEQFF
TGTGCCAGCAGTGCCGGGACAGGAACCTACAATGAGCAGTTCTTC
>TRBJ2-3|NA|NA|TRBV7-2
CARSLLGQIYTTDTQYF
TGTGCCAGGAGCTTACTGGGGCAGATATACACCACAGATACGCAGTATTTT
>TRBJ2-1|few|NA|TRBV15
CATSPRPPGGPVQEQFF
TGTGCCACCAGCCCCCGACCCCCCGGGGGGCCAGTACAGGAGCAGTTCTTC
>TRBJ2-1|NA|NA|TRBV19
CATGPHYNEQFF
TGTGCCACCGGTCCCCACTACAATGAGCAGTTCTTC